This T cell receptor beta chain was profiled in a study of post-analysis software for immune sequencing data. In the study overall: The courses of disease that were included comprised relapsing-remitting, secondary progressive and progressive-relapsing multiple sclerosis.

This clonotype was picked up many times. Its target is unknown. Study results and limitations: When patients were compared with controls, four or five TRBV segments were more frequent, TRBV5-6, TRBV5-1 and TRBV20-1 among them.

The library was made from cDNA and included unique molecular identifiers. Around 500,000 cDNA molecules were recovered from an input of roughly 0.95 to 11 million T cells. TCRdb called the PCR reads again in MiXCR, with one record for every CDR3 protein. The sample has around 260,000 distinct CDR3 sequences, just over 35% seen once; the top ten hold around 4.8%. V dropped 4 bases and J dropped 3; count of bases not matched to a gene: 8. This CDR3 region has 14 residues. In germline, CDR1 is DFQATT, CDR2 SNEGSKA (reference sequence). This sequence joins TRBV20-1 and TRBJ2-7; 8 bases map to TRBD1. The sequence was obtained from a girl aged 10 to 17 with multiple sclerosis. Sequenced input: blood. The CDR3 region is CSAKTGTGLYEQYF. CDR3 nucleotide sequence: TGCAGTGCTAAAACGGGGACAGGCCTCTACGAGCAGTACTTC.